Listed below are T cell receptor beta chains from one sample, sequenced in a study of T cell responses to AZD1222 COVID-19 vaccine. Sequencing used immunoSEQ multiplex PCR; TCRdb keeps in-frame clones, though not all of them. The table records 160,000 or so clones, about nine tenths of them present only once. Sequencing was performed on peripheral blood, taken on day 0 of AZD1222 vaccination. The receptors come from an adult in good health. The CDR3 runs from the conserved cysteine through the conserved F or W. D genes are given only for firm matches. Clone size is given for some rows only: seen once, a few or many times, or a class if the clone is expanded.

abundance	d_gene	v_gene	j_gene	CDR3aa	CDR3nt
once	-	TRBV19	TRBJ1-5	CASTTAAGPDQPQHF	TGTGCCAGTACCACGGCGGCAGGCCCCGATCAGCCCCAGCATTTT
-	-	TRBV7-6	TRBJ2-2	CASSLGHNTGELFF	TGTGCCAGCAGCTTAGGGCATAACACCGGGGAGCTGTTTTTT
-	-	TRBV11-1	TRBJ2-4	CASSSDGGNIQYF	TGTGCCAGCAGCTCCGACGGGGGAAACATTCAGTACTTC
-	-	TRBV21-1	TRBJ1-1	CASSKVRRNGRWMSEAFF	TGTGCCAGCAGCAAAGTGAGGAGGAACGGGCGTTGGATGAGTGAAGCTTTCTTT
-	TRBD1	TRBV7-2	TRBJ2-2	CASSARTGGELFF	TGTGCCAGCAGCGCGAGGACAGGCGGGGAGCTGTTTTTT
-	-	TRBV5-8	TRBJ2-6	CASSLWTNVLTF	TGTGCCAGCAGCTTGTGGACCAACGTCCTGACTTTC
-	-	TRBV6-5	TRBJ1-6	CASKGPFISPLHF	TGTGCCAGCAAGGGCCCCTTCATTTCACCCCTCCACTTT
few	-	TRBV29-1	TRBJ2-2	CSVDGWGTTTGELFF	TGCAGCGTTGATGGTTGGGGGACGACCACCGGGGAGCTGTTTTTT
-	TRBD2	TRBV24-1	TRBJ2-1	CATSDRVSGSSYNEQFF	TGTGCCACCAGTGACCGCGTTAGCGGGAGCTCCTACAATGAGCAGTTCTTC
once	TRBD2	TRBV5-4	TRBJ2-1	CASSASGGASGNEQFF	TGTGCCAGCAGCGCTAGCGGGGGGGCAAGTGGGAATGAGCAGTTCTTC
once	-	TRBV19	TRBJ1-5	CASTIGGLNQPQHF	TGTGCCAGTACTATAGGGGGATTAAATCAGCCCCAGCATTTT
-	-	TRBV19	TRBJ1-5	CASSIDWSSGQPQHF	TGTGCCAGTAGTATAGATTGGAGCAGCGGCCAACCCCAGCATTTT
once	TRBD1	TRBV6-5	TRBJ1-6	CASSYSFTGGKSPLHF	TGTGCCAGCAGTTACTCCTTTACAGGGGGAAAATCACCCCTCCACTTT
-	-	TRBV19	TRBJ1-5	CASRTQGSNSNQPQHF	TGTGCCAGTAGAACTCAGGGCAGTAATAGCAATCAGCCCCAGCATTTT
-	-	TRBV7-2	TRBJ1-5	CASSLAEGLYQPQHF	TGTGCCAGCAGCTTAGCGGAAGGACTTTATCAGCCCCAGCATTTT
-	TRBD1	TRBV7-7	TRBJ2-2	CASSPARGQGRTGELFF	TGTGCCAGCAGCCCAGCAAGGGGACAGGGGCGAACCGGGGAGCTGTTTTTT
-	TRBD2	TRBV2	TRBJ2-5	CASSEDVAGLAGVRETQYF	TGTGCCAGCAGTGAAGACGTCGCGGGACTAGCGGGGGTCAGGGAGACCCAGTACTTC
-	TRBD1	TRBV5-1	TRBJ2-6	CASSSTGASSGANVLTF	TGCGCCAGCAGCTCTACAGGGGCCAGCTCTGGGGCCAACGTCCTGACTTTC
-	-	TRBV7-9	TRBJ2-7	CASSSARGSGDEQYF	TGTGCCAGCAGCTCCGCCCGCGGCTCCGGGGACGAGCAGTACTTC
-	TRBD1	TRBV18	TRBJ1-4	CASSPPRTGVSPEVLFF	TGTGCCAGCTCACCACCCCGGACAGGGGTTAGTCCTGAGGTACTGTTTTTT
-	TRBD1	TRBV28	TRBJ2-1	CASRWDRGGYEQFF	TGTGCCAGCAGGTGGGACAGGGGTGGCTATGAGCAGTTCTTC
-	-	TRBV7-2	TRBJ2-5	CASSLVYQGETQYF	TGTGCCAGCAGCTTAGTATACCAGGGCGAGACCCAGTACTTC
-	-	TRBV28	TRBJ2-1	CASSSLGDEQFF	TGTGCCAGCAGTTCCCTAGGGGATGAGCAGTTCTTC
-	-	TRBV5-6	TRBJ1-6	CASSSEGSPPLHF	TGTGCCAGCAGCTCGGAGGGTTCCCCACCCCTCCACTTT
-	-	TRBV24-1	TRBJ1-1	CATSTGMNTEAFF	TGTGCCACCAGTACGGGTATGAACACTGAAGCTTTCTTT
-	-	TRBV7-2	TRBJ2-5	CASSLSSGGSGTQYF	TGTGCCAGCAGCTTGAGTTCTGGGGGCTCGGGGACCCAGTACTTC
few	-	TRBV6-4	TRBJ1-1	CASGRGGNTEAFF	TGTGCCAGCGGACGGGGAGGGAACACTGAAGCTTTCTTT
-	-	TRBV4-3	TRBJ1-1	CASSQRTPNTEAFF	TGCGCCAGCAGCCAAAGGACACCAAACACTGAAGCTTTCTTT
once	-	TRBV9	TRBJ2-7	CASSVGDHSYEQYF	TGTGCCAGCAGCGTAGGGGACCACTCCTACGAGCAGTACTTC
few	TRBD1	TRBV6-5	TRBJ1-1	CASIRDRVNTEAFF	TGTGCCAGCATCCGGGACAGGGTAAACACTGAAGCTTTCTTT
-	TRBD1	TRBV5-5	TRBJ1-1	CASSSRKGQVNTEAFF	TGTGCCAGCAGCTCGCGCAAGGGACAGGTGAACACTGAAGCTTTCTTT
-	-	TRBV27	TRBJ2-2	CASSLLSGTGELFF	TGTGCCAGCAGTTTACTGAGTGGCACCGGGGAGCTGTTTTTT
once	-	TRBV20-1	TRBJ2-7	CSVMETSEQYF	TGCAGTGTAATGGAAACAAGCGAGCAGTACTTC
-	TRBD1	TRBV29-1	TRBJ1-1	CSVGGGAKETEAFF	TGCAGCGTTGGAGGGGGCGCGAAGGAAACTGAAGCTTTCTTT
-	TRBD2	TRBV30	TRBJ2-7	CAWRKLAGNEQYF	TGTGCCTGGAGAAAACTAGCGGGAAACGAGCAGTACTTC
-	-	TRBV4-3	TRBJ2-1	CASSQEAGSSYNEQFF	TGCGCCAGCAGCCAAGAAGCAGGGAGTTCCTACAATGAGCAGTTCTTC
once	-	TRBV28	TRBJ2-3	CASSFGRGHVAQYF	TGTGCCAGCAGTTTTGGGCGGGGTCATGTTGCGCAGTATTTT
once	-	TRBV4-3	TRBJ2-2	CASSQDPGYTGELFF	TGCGCCAGCAGCCAAGATCCGGGTTACACCGGGGAGCTGTTTTTT
-	-	TRBV7-8	TRBJ1-1	CASSFFLPGAIMNTEAFF	TGTGCCAGCAGCTTCTTCCTCCCAGGGGCGATAATGAACACTGAAGCTTTCTTT
-	-	TRBV28	TRBJ1-6	CASSREGPQGGSPLHF	TGTGCCAGCAGCCGAGAAGGGCCCCAGGGAGGCTCACCCCTCCACTTT
-	TRBD1	TRBV29-1	TRBJ1-5	CSVLGQGNQPQHF	TGCAGCGTTCTGGGACAGGGCAATCAGCCCCAGCATTTT
-	-	TRBV2	TRBJ2-3	CASMTSQAYF	TGTGCCAGCATGACCTCGCAGGCCTATTTT
-	TRBD1	TRBV6-5	TRBJ1-5	CASSYPGQGSNQPQHF	TGTGCCAGCAGTTACCCTGGACAGGGGAGCAATCAGCCCCAGCATTTT
-	TRBD1	TRBV27	TRBJ1-6	CASSPTRGQGVSLHF	TGTGCCAGCAGTCCGACGCGCGGACAGGGGGTGTCCCTCCACTTT
-	TRBD2	TRBV7-2	TRBJ2-7	CASSLGGGLPTYEQYF	TGTGCCAGCAGCTTAGGGGGGGGACTGCCAACCTACGAGCAGTACTTC
-	-	TRBV6-1	TRBJ2-7	CASSEAHWVRTGEQYF	TGTGCCAGCAGTGAAGCGCACTGGGTCAGGACCGGCGAGCAGTACTTC
-	TRBD2	TRBV6-5	TRBJ2-4	CASSTMGGSKNIQYF	TGTGCCAGCAGCACTATGGGGGGGTCCAAAAACATTCAGTACTTC
-	-	TRBV5-1	TRBJ2-5	CASSFGTRGETQYF	TGCGCCAGCAGCTTCGGGACCCGGGGGGAGACCCAGTACTTC
-	TRBD1	TRBV28	TRBJ2-7	CASSSGQGTSYEQYF	TGTGCCAGCAGCTCGGGACAGGGGACATCCTACGAGCAGTACTTC
-	-	TRBV5-1	TRBJ2-7	CASSLGASYEQYF	TGCGCCAGCAGCTTGGGGGCATCCTACGAGCAGTACTTC
-	TRBD1	TRBV5-1	TRBJ1-2	CASSLEAGGVGGYTF	TGCGCCAGCAGCTTGGAGGCAGGGGGTGTGGGTGGCTACACCTTC
-	TRBD1	TRBV19	TRBJ1-1	CASSIDRGNTEAFF	TGTGCCAGTAGTATCGACAGGGGGAACACTGAAGCTTTCTTT
-	TRBD2	TRBV9	TRBJ2-2	CASSPRASGRGWAGELFF	TGTGCCAGCAGCCCAAGGGCTAGCGGGAGAGGTTGGGCCGGGGAGCTGTTTTTT